Sequencing of this TCR beta chain was carried out in a study of HIV-infected patients and healthy controls. Study-wide points: HIV+ repertoires were severely depleted of MAIT alpha-chain CDR3s, unlike healthy controls. CDR3 sharing between individuals was lower in HIV-infected patients than in healthy controls.

Many counts were recorded for this clonotype. What it binds is unknown. Trimming left V 4 bases short and J 6 bases short, with 15 bases between. This CDR3 comprises 14 residues. Germline V lookup: CDR1 SGHRS, CDR2 YFSETQ. Alpha and beta constant-region primers primed reverse transcription of around 500 ng RNA. Separate chain-specific third strand synthesis with multiplexing indices produced the alpha and beta libraries. TCRdb fed the 5' RACE reads into MiXCR, producing one record per CDR3 protein. The sample records 8,000 to 10,000 distinct CDR3 sequences, 8% being singletons. Whole blood was used without fractionation, so all unsorted peripheral T cells were included. Donors were HIV-infected adults who had not yet started antiretroviral therapy but were about to begin.

The rearrangement joins TRBV5-1 to TRBJ2-3, with D tentatively TRBD1 or TRBD2 (5 bases each). The sample consisted of blood, taken before antiretroviral therapy. The receptor comes from an adult with HIV infection. The donor label of this sample is uncertain. The CDR3, as DNA: TGCGCCAGCAGCACCGGGATCGGGGCGGATACGCAGTATTTT. It specifies CASSTGIGADTQYF.